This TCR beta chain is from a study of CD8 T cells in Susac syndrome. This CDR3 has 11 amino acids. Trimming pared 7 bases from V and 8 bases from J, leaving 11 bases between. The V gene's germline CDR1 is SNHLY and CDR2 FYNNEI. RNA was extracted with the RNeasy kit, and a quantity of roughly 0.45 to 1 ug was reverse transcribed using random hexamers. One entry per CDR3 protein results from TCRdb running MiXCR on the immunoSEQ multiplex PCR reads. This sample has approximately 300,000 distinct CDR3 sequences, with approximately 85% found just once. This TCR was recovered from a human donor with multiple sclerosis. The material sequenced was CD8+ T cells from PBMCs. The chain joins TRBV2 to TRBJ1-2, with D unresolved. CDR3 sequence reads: CASNGRKGYTF. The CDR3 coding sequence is TGTGCCAGCAATGGCAGGAAAGGCTACACCTTC.